This TCR beta chain was profiled in a study of siplizumab effects on memory and regulatory T cells. V lost 3 bases and J 4 bases, leaving 17 bases between the germline ends. The CDR3 spans 15 residues. Looked up from germline, CDR1 is SGHNT and CDR2 is YYREEE (reference sequence). Worth noting for this clone: What it recognizes is unknown.

Study-level findings and limits: Siplizumab, the agent tested, significantly reduced alloreactive sequences traceable to unstimulated CD4+ memory cells. Confirmation that proliferating Tregs from siplizumab cultures had suppressive function was not obtained.

Each sample had roughly 10^5 TCR templates assayed. Libraries were prepared by immunoSEQ multiplex PCR; TCRdb keeps only in-frame clonotypes and omits some of them. The sample contains over 85,000 clones, about 93% of which appear only once. V and J are TRBV5-4 and TRBJ2-7, with D perhaps TRBD1 (6 bases). Sequencing used CD4+ T cells sorted from blood. The sequence was collected from a human donor in good health. The CDR3 bases are TGTGCCAGCAGCTGGGATAGGGTAAGGGGGTACGAGCAGTACTTC. Residues: CASSWDRVRGYEQYF.